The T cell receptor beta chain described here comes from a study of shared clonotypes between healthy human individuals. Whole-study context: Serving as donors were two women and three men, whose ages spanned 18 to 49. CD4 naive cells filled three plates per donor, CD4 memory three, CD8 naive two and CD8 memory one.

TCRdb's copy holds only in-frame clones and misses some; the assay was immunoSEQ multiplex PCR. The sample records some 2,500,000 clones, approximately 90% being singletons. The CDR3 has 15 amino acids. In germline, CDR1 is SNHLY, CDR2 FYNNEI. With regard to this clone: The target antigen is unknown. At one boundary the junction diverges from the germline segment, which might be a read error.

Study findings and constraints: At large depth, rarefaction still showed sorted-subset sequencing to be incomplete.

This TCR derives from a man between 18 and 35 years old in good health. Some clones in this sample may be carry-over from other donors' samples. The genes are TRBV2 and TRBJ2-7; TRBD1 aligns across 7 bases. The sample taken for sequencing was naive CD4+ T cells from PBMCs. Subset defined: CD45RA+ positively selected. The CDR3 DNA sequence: TGTGCCAGCAGCGAAGGGGGCGCCTCCTCCTACGAGCAGTACTTC. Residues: CASSEGGASSYEQYF.